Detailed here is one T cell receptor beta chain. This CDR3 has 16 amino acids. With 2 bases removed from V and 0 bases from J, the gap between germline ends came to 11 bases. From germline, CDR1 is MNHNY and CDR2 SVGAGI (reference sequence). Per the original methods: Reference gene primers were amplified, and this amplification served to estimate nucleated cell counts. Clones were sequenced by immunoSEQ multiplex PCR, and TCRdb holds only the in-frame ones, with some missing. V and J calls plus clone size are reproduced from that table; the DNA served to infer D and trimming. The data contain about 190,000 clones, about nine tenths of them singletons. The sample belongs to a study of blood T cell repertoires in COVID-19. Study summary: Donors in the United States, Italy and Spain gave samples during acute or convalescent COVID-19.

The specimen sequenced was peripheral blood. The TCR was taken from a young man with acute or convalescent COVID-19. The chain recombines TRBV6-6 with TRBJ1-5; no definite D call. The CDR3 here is CASSYRTVFSNQPQHF. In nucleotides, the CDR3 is TGTGCCAGCAGTTACCGTACTGTGTTTAGCAATCAGCCCCAGCATTTT.